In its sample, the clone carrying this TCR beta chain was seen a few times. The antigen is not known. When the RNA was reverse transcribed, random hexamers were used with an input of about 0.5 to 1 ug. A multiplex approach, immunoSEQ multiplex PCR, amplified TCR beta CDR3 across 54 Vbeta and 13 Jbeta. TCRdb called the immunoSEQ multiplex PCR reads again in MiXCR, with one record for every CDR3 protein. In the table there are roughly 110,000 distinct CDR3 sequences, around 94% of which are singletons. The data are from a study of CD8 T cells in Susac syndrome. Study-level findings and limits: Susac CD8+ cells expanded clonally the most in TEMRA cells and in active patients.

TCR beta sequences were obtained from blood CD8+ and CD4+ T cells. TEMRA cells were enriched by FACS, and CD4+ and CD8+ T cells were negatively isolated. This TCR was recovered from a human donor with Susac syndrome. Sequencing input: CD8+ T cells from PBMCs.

CDR3 protein: CASSPGANQPQHF. CDR3 coding DNA: TGTGCCAGCAGTCCGGGGGCCAATCAGCCCCAGCATTTT. The rearrangement links TRBV12-3 or TRBV12-4 to TRBJ1-5; TRBD1 is a possible D gene (6 bases). Trimming cost V 5 bases and J 3 bases, with 8 bases left between them. The CDR3 length is 13 residues.